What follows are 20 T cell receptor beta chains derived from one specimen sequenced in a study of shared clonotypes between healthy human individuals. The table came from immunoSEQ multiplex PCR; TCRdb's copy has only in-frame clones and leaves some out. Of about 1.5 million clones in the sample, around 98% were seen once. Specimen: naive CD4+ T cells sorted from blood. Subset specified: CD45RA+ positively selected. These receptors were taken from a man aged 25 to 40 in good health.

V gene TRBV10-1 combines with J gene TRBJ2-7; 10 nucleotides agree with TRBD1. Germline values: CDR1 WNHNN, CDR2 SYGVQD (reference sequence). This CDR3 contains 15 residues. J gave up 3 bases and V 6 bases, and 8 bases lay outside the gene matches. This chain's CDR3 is CASSRGQGGRYEQYF. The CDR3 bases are TGCGCCAGCAGCCGCGGACAGGGGGGTCGCTACGAGCAGTACTTC.

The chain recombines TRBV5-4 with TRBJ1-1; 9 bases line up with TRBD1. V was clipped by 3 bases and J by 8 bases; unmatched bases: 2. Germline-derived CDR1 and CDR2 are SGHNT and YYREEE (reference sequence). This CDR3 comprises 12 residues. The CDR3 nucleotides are TGTGCCAGCAGCTACGGACAGGGGGAAGCTTTCTTT. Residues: CASSYGQGEAFF.

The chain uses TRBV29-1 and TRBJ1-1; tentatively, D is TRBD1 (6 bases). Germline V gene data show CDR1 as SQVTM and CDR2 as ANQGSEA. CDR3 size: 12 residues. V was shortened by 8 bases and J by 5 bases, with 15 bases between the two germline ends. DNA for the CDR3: TGCAGCTACGGGGGGCGGCGGACTGAAGCTTTCTTT. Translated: CSYGGRRTEAFF.

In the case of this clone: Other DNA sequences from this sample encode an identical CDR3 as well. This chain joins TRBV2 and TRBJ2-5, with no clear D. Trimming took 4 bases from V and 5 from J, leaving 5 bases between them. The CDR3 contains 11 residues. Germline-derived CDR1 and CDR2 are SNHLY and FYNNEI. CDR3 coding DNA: TGTGCCAGCAGTGGACTGGAGACCCAGTACTTC. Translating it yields CASSGLETQYF. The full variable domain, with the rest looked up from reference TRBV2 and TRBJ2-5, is EPEVTQTPSHQVTQMGQEVILRCVPISNHLYFYWYRQILGQKVEFLVSFYNNEISEKSEIFDDQFSVERPDGSNFTLKIRSTKLEDSAMYFCASSGLETQYFGPGTRLLVL.

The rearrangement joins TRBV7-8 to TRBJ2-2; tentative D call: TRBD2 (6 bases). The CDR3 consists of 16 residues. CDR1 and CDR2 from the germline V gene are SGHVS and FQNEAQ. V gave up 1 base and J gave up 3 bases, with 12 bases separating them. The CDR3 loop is CASSLEPGAYTGELFF. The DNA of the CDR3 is TGTGCCAGCAGCTTAGAGCCGGGAGCGTACACCGGGGAGCTGTTTTTT. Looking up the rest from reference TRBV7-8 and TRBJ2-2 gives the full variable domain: GAGVSQSPRYKVAKRGQDVALRCDPISGHVSLFWYQQALGQGPEFLTYFQNEAQLDKSGLPSDRFFAERPEGSVSTLKIQRTQQEDSAVYLCASSLEPGAYTGELFFGEGSRLTVL.

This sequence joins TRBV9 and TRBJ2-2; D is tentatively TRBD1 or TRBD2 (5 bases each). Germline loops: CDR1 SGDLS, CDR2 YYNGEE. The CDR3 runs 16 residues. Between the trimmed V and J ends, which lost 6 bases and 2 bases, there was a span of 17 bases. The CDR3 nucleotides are TGTGCCAGCAATCAGAGAGGGGCGGCAAACACCGGGGAGCTGTTTTTT. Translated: CASNQRGAANTGELFF.

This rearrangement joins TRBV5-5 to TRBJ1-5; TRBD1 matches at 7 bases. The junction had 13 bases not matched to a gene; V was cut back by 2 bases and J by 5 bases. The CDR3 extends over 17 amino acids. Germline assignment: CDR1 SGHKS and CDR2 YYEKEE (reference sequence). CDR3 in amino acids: CASSFRPRGRLDQPQHF. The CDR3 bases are TGTGCCAGCAGCTTTCGCCCTAGGGGGCGCTTAGATCAGCCCCAGCATTTT.

In DNA, the CDR3 is TGCGCCAGCAGCCAAGATGCGGCAGGGACCCCCTACGAGCAGTACTTC. Encoded protein: CASSQDAAGTPYEQYF. J is TRBJ2-7 and V is TRBV4-3; TRBD1 or TRBD2 may be the D gene (5 bases each). CDR1 is LGHNA and CDR2 is YSLEER in the germline V gene. Trimming stripped 0 bases from V and 2 bases from J, with 14 bases between. The CDR3 has 16 residues.

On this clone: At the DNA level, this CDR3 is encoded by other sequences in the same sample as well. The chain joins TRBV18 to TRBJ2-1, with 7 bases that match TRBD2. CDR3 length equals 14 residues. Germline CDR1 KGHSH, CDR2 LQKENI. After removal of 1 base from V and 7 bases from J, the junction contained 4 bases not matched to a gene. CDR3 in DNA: TGTGCCAGCTCACCACTAGCGGGTGGGAATGAGCAGTTCTTC. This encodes CASSPLAGGNEQFF.

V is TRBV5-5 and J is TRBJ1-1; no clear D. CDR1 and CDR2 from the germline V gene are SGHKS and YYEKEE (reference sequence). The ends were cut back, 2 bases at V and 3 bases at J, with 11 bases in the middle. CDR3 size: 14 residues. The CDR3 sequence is CASSLIGQYTEAFF. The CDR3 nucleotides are TGTGCCAGCAGCTTAATTGGGCAGTACACTGAAGCTTTCTTT.

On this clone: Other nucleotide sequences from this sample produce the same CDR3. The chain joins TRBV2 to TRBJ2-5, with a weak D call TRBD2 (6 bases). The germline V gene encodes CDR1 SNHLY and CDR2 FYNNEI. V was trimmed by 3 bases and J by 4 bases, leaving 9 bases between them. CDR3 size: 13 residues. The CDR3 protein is CASSDRGGETQYF. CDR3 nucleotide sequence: TGTGCCAGCAGTGATCGGGGAGGAGAGACCCAGTACTTC.

This chain's CDR3 is CASSLELGPPYNEQFF. DNA for the CDR3: TGTGCCAGCAGCCTGGAGTTGGGGCCCCCCTACAATGAGCAGTTCTTC. The chain joins TRBV5-5 to TRBJ2-1, with D possibly matching TRBD1 (5 bases). Germline assignment: CDR1 SGHKS and CDR2 YYEKEE (reference sequence). V lost 4 bases, J lost 2 bases, and 16 bases lay in between. The CDR3 is 16 amino acids.

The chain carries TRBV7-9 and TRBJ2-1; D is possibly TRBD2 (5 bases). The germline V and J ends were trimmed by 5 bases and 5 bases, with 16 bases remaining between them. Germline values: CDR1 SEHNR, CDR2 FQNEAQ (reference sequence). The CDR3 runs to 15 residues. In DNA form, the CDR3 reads TGTGCCAGCAGCCAGAACCTGCGGGTACACAATGAGCAGTTCTTC. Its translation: CASSQNLRVHNEQFF.

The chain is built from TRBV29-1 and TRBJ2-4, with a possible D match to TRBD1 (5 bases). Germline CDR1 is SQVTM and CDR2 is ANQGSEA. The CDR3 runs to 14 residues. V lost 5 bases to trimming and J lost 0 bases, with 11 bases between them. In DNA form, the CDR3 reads TGCAGCGTTAGACAGCGATTAGCCAAAAACATTCAGTACTTC. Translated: CSVRQRLAKNIQYF.

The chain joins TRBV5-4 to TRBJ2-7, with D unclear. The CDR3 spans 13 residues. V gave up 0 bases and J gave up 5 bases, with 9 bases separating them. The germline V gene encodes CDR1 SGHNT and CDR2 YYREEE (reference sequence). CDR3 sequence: CASSLVAENEQYF. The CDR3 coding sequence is TGTGCCAGCAGCTTGGTCGCGGAGAACGAGCAGTACTTC.

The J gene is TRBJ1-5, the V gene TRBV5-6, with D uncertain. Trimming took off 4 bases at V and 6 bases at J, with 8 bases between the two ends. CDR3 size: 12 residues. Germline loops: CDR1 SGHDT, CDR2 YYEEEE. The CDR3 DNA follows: TGTGCCAGCAGCAGAGAGGGTCAGCCCCAGCATTTT. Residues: CASSREGQPQHF.

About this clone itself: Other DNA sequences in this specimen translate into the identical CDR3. The DNA for the CDR3 is TGTGCCATCAGACGGACAGGGGCCACAGATACGCAGTATTTT. Protein sequence: CAIRRTGATDTQYF. This chain connects TRBV10-3 to TRBJ2-3; 9 bases match TRBD1. With V trimmed by 6 bases and J by 2 bases, 3 bases remained unmatched. The CDR3 extends over 14 amino acids. CDR1 is ENHRY and CDR2 is SYGVKD in the germline V gene.

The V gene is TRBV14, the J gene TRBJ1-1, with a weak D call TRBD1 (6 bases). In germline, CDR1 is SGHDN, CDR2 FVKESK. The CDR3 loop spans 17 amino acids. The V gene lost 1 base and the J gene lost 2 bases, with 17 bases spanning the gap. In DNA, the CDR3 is TGTGCCAGCAGCCAAGTCGACAGGACCATCGTTAACACTGAAGCTTTCTTT. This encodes CASSQVDRTIVNTEAFF. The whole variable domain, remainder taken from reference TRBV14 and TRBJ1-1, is EAGVTQFPSHSVIEKGQTVTLRCDPISGHDNLYWYRRVMGKEIKFLLHFVKESKQDESGMPNNRFLAERTGGTYSTLKVQPAELEDSGVYFCASSQVDRTIVNTEAFFGQGTRLTVV.

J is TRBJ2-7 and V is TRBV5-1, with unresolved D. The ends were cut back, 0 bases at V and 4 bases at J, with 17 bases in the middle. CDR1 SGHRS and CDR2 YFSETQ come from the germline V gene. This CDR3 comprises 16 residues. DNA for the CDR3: TGCGCCAGCAGCTTGGCCAGTGGGATTTATTCATACGAGCAGTACTTC. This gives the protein CASSLASGIYSYEQYF. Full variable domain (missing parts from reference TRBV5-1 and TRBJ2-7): KAGVTQTPRYLIKTRGQQVTLSCSPISGHRSVSWYQQTPGQGLQFLFEYFSETQRNKGNFPGRFSGRQFSNSRSEMNVSTLELGDSALYLCASSLASGIYSYEQYFGPGTRLTVT.

CDR3 coding DNA: TGTGCCAGTGCGACAGGGCGAGGCGAAAAACTGTTTTTT. Amino acids: CASATGRGEKLFF. The chain links TRBV19 to TRBJ1-4; 7 nucleotides align to TRBD1. Germline-derived CDR1 and CDR2 are LNHDA and SQIVND (reference sequence). The CDR3 contains 13 residues. The junction had 8 bases not matched to a gene; V was cut back by 8 bases and J by 8 bases.